The next 18 T cell receptor beta chains were all read from a single sample in a study of blood T cell repertoires in COVID-19. Only in-frame clones appear in the TCRdb table, and some are missing; sequencing was by immunoSEQ multiplex PCR. The sample yields about 200,000 clones, 70% to 90% seen once. The sample comprised peripheral blood. These receptors all stem from a man between 60 and 70 years old with acute or convalescent COVID-19.

In its sample, this clone was seen a few times. The V gene is TRBV19, the J gene TRBJ1-4; D possibly corresponds to TRBD1 (6 bases). Trimming cost V 4 bases and J 12 bases, with 15 bases left between them. CDR3 length: 13 amino acids. CDR1 is LNHDA and CDR2 is SQIVND in the germline V gene (reference sequence). The CDR3 here is CASSTQGLRELFF. In nucleotides, the CDR3 is TGTGCCAGTAGTACACAGGGTCTCCGGGAACTGTTTTTT.

This clone was recorded a few times. V is TRBV29-1 and J is TRBJ2-7; the match to TRBD1 covers 9 bases. Losses at the gene ends were 7 bases for V and 3 bases for J; bases not matched to a gene: 7. Germline CDR1 reads SQVTM; CDR2 reads ANQGSEA. The length of the CDR3 is 13 residues. The CDR3 DNA follows: TGCAGCGCTGCTAAGGGACAGGGCTACGAGCAGTACTTC. Its protein is CSAAKGQGYEQYF.

J is TRBJ2-5 and V is TRBV27; TRBD2 aligns across 9 bases. The CDR3 runs to 13 residues. Looked up from germline, CDR1 is MNHEY and CDR2 is SMNVEV (reference sequence). The ends lost 5 bases at V and 5 bases at J; junction bases unmatched: 3. The CDR3 DNA reads TGTGCCAGCAGTCTTAGCGGGAGTGAGACCCAGTACTTC. This sequence encodes CASSLSGSETQYF.

This clone was counted only a few times. This chain links TRBV2 with TRBJ1-4; TRBD1 agrees at 10 bases. The CDR3 sequence is 13 residues long. Germline CDR1 reads SNHLY; CDR2 reads FYNNEI. The trim removed 8 bases at V and 10 bases at J, leaving 7 bases unmatched. The CDR3 spells CASETGGRGKLFF. DNA for the CDR3: TGTGCCAGCGAGACAGGGGGCAGGGGAAAACTGTTTTTT.

This chain uses TRBV11-3 with TRBJ2-7; 7 bases align to TRBD2. The CDR3 loop spans 15 amino acids. Per the germline V gene, CDR1 is SGHNT and CDR2 is YENEEA. With 5 bases clipped from V and 1 base from J, the junction kept 8 bases outside the gene matches. The CDR3 coding sequence is TGTGCCAGCAGCCAAGATCAGGGAGGGTCCTACGAGCAGTACTTC. It codes for CASSQDQGGSYEQYF.

The chain carries TRBV5-1 and TRBJ1-2; 7 bases agree with TRBD1. J gave up 4 bases and V 0 bases, and 0 bases lay outside the gene matches. The CDR3 extends over 13 amino acids. Germline V gives CDR1 SGHRS, CDR2 YFSETQ. The CDR3 here is CASSLGDSYGYTF. The CDR3 coding sequence is TGCGCCAGCAGCTTGGGGGACAGCTATGGCTACACCTTC. The full variable domain, rest sourced from reference TRBV5-1 and TRBJ1-2, is KAGVTQTPRYLIKTRGQQVTLSCSPISGHRSVSWYQQTPGQGLQFLFEYFSETQRNKGNFPGRFSGRQFSNSRSEMNVSTLELGDSALYLCASSLGDSYGYTFGSGTRLTVV.

This clone was observed a few times. The chain employs TRBV5-5 and TRBJ2-1; D possibly corresponds to TRBD1 (5 bases). Germline values: CDR1 SGHKS, CDR2 YYEKEE (reference sequence). The germline V and J ends were trimmed by 3 bases and 4 bases, with 11 bases remaining between them. CDR3 length: 14 residues. The CDR3, as DNA: TGTGCCAGCAGCTCCTTAGGGGATTACAATGAGCAGTTCTTC. Translating gives CASSSLGDYNEQFF.

The chain links TRBV5-6 to TRBJ2-1, with D uncertain. Trimming left V 5 bases short and J 5 bases short, with 11 bases between. The CDR3 consists of 13 residues. Germline values: CDR1 SGHDT, CDR2 YYEEEE. CDR3 nucleotides: TGTGCCAGCAGTTCTGGAGCCAACAATGAGCAGTTCTTC. It yields the protein CASSSGANNEQFF.

V and J are TRBV4-1 and TRBJ1-1; D not certain. Trimming removed 0 bases at V and 4 bases at J, with 18 bases between. CDR3 length: 17 residues. Germline lookup yields CDR1 MGHRA and CDR2 YSYEKL. This CDR3 reads CASSQDPRPGGSTEAFF. CDR3 nucleotides: TGCGCCAGCAGCCAAGACCCGAGACCCGGCGGGAGCACTGAAGCTTTCTTT.

The DNA for the CDR3 is TGTGCCAGCAGCCTTGGGTACGGTGGTAGTGGTGCAGGGGCTTCAGATACGCAGTATTTT. Its protein is CASSLGYGGSGAGASDTQYF. V is TRBV13 and J is TRBJ2-3, with a weak D call TRBD1 (6 bases). The V end lost 5 bases, the J end lost 4 bases, and 31 bases lay between the germline ends. Germline V gene lookup returns CDR1 PRHDT and CDR2 FYEKMQ (reference sequence). This CDR3 region has 20 residues.

The chain carries TRBV28 and TRBJ1-3; 8 bases are shared with TRBD1. The germline V gene has CDR1 MDHEN and CDR2 SYDVKM. Unmatched junction bases numbered 11, after V lost 10 bases and J lost 3 bases. There are 15 residues in the CDR3. The CDR3 DNA reads as TGTGCCACTTCACAGGGGGAGATTTTTGGAAACACCATATATTTT. This sequence encodes CATSQGEIFGNTIYF.

The chain couples TRBV4-3 to TRBJ1-3, with TRBD1 identical over 8 bases. This CDR3 has 15 residues. Germline CDR1 reads LGHNA; CDR2 reads YSLEER. Losses at the gene ends were 3 bases for V and 13 bases for J; bases not matched to a gene: 14. In nucleotides, the CDR3 is TGCGCCAGCAGCCAGGAACCCACCACAGGGGGGTCGATATATTTT. Amino acid sequence: CASSQEPTTGGSIYF.

The rearrangement uses TRBV7-2 and TRBJ2-3; 11 positions agree with TRBD2. Germline-derived CDR1 and CDR2 are SGHTA and FQGNSA. V shed 6 bases, J shed 5 bases, and the junction held 7 bases outside the gene matches. CDR3 size: 15 residues. CDR3 in DNA: TGTGCCAGCAGACAGACTAGCGGGATAGTAGATACGCAGTATTTT. Its translation is CASRQTSGIVDTQYF.

The V and J genes are TRBV5-1 and TRBJ2-5; 10 nucleotides line up with TRBD1. Per the germline V gene, CDR1 is SGHRS and CDR2 is YFSETQ. This CDR3 is 13 amino acids long. J gave up 5 bases and V 5 bases, and 3 bases lay outside the gene matches. Written as DNA, the CDR3 is TGCGCCAGCAGGGGACAGGGGAGGGAGACCCAGTACTTC. Translation gives CASRGQGRETQYF.

The chain employs TRBV27 and TRBJ2-7, with D possibly being TRBD1 (6 bases). Germline V gene sequence: CDR1 MNHEY, CDR2 SMNVEV (reference sequence). CDR3 size: 14 residues. The V end lost 2 bases, the J end lost 6 bases, and 14 bases lay between the germline ends. The CDR3 DNA is TGTGCCAGCAGTTTAGACAAAGGACAGTTCGAGCAGTACTTC. This codes for CASSLDKGQFEQYF.

V gene TRBV6-2 or TRBV6-3 combines with J gene TRBJ2-3; D may be TRBD1 (6 bases). This CDR3 spans 17 amino acids. The V gene lost 6 bases and the J gene lost 4 bases, with 23 bases spanning the gap. Germline V CDR1 and CDR2: MNHEY, SVGEGT. This CDR3 reads CASSSTPQGRVADTQYF. The CDR3 DNA is TGTGCCAGCAGCTCCACACCACAGGGAAGGGTGGCAGATACGCAGTATTTT.

The V and J genes are TRBV27 and TRBJ2-3; 15 positions agree with TRBD2. The V and J ends lost 8 bases and 0 bases, in that order; junction bases with no gene match: 12. Germline CDR1 reads MNHEY; CDR2 reads SMNVEV (reference sequence). CDR3 size: 19 residues. This CDR3 is CASVYLGLAGGPSTDTQYF. The DNA for the CDR3 is TGTGCCAGCGTCTACCTTGGACTAGCGGGAGGGCCTAGCACAGATACGCAGTATTTT.

The chain couples TRBV3-1 (or the pseudogene TRBV3-2) to TRBJ2-4; D perhaps matches TRBD1 (6 bases). Germline V gene sequence: CDR1 LGHDT, CDR2 YNNKEL (reference sequence). Trimming left V 3 bases short and J 2 bases short, with 14 bases between. This CDR3 region has 16 residues. CDR3 sequence (DNA): TGTGCCAGCAGCCAGGGCGTACAGGGTACCAAAAACATTCAGTACTTC. Translated: CASSQGVQGTKNIQYF.